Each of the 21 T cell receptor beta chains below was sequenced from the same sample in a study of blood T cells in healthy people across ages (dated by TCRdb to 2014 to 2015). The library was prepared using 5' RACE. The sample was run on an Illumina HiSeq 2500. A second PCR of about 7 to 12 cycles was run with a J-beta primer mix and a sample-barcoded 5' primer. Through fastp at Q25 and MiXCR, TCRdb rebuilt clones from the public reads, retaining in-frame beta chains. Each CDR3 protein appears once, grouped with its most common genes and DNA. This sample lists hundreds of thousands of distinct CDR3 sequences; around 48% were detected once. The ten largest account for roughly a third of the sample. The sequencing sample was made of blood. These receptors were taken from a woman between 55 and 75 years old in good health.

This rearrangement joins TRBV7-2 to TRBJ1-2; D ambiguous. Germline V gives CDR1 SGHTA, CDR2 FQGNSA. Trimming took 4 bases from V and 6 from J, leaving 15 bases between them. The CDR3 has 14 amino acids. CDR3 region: CASSSRPRTHGYTF. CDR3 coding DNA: TGTGCCAGCAGCTCGCGACCGAGGACCCATGGCTACACCTTC.

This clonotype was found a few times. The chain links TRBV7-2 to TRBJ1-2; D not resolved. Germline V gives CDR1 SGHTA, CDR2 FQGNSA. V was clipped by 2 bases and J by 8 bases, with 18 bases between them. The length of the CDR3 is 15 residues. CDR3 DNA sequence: TGTGCCAGCAGCTTATCAGAGGCCCAAAGCGGCGGCTACACCTTC. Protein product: CASSLSEAQSGGYTF.

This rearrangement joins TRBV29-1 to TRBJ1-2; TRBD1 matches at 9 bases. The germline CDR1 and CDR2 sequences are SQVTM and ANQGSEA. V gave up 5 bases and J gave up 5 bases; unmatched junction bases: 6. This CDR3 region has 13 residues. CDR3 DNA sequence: TGCAGCGTTTCCCGGGACAGGGAGTATGGCTACACCTTC. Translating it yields CSVSRDREYGYTF. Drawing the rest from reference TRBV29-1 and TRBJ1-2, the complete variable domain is SAVISQKPSRDICQRGTSLTIQCQVDSQVTMMFWYRQQPGQSLTLIATANQGSEATYESGFVIDKFPISRPNLTFSTLTVSNMSPEDSSIYLCSVSRDREYGYTFGSGTRLTVV.

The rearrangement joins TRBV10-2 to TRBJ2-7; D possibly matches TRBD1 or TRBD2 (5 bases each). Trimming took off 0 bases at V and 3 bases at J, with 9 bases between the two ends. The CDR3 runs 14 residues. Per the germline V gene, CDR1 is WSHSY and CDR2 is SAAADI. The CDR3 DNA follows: TGCGCCAGCAGTGAGTCCTCGGGGCTCTACGAGCAGTACTTC. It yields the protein CASSESSGLYEQYF.

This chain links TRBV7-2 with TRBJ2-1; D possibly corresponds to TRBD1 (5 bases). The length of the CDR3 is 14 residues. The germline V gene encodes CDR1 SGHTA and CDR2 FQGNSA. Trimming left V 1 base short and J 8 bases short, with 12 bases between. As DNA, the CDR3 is TGTGCCAGCAGCTTAGGGCAGGGAACCTATGAGCAGTTCTTC. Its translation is CASSLGQGTYEQFF.

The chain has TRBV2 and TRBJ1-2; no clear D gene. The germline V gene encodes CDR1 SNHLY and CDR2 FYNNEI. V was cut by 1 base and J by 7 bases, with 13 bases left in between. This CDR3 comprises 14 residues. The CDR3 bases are TGTGCCAGCAGTGAAGGGCAGGCGGTTTTTGGCTACACCTTC. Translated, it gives CASSEGQAVFGYTF. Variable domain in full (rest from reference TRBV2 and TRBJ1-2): EPEVTQTPSHQVTQMGQEVILRCVPISNHLYFYWYRQILGQKVEFLVSFYNNEISEKSEIFDDQFSVERPDGSNFTLKIRSTKLEDSAMYFCASSEGQAVFGYTFGSGTRLTVV.

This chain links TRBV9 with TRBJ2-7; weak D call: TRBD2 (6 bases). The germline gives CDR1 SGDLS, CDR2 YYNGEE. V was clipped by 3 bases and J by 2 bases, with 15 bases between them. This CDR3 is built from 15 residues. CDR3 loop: CASSEGAGPTYEQYF. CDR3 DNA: TGTGCCAGCAGCGAGGGAGCGGGTCCGACCTACGAGCAGTACTTC. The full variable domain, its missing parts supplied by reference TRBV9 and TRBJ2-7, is DSGVTQTPKHLITATGQRVTLRCSPRSGDLSVYWYQQSLDQGLQFLIQYYNGEERAKGNILERFSAQQFPDLHSELNLSSLELGDSALYFCASSEGAGPTYEQYFGPGTRLTVT.

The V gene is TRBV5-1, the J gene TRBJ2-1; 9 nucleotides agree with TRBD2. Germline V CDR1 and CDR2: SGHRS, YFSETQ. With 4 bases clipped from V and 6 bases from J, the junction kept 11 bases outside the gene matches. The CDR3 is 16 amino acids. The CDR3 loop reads CASSPGPSGETNEQFF. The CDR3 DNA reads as TGCGCCAGCAGCCCGGGGCCTAGCGGGGAGACCAATGAGCAGTTCTTC.

CDR3 DNA: TGCGCCAGCAGCCAAGATGGTCAGGGGAAGGGGTCGTTCTTC. This codes for CASSQDGQGKGSFF. The genes are TRBV4-3 and TRBJ2-1, with D tentatively TRBD1 (6 bases). Germline V lookup: CDR1 LGHNA, CDR2 YSLEER. Trimming removed 0 bases from V and 15 bases from J, with 18 bases in between. The CDR3 consists of 14 residues.

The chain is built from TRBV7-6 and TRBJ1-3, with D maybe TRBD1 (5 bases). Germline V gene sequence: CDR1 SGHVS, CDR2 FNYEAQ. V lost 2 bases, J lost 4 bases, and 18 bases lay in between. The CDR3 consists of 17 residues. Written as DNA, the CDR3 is TGTGCCAGCAGCTTACTCCCCCGGGCAGGGTCCGGAAACACCATATATTTT. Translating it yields CASSLLPRAGSGNTIYF.

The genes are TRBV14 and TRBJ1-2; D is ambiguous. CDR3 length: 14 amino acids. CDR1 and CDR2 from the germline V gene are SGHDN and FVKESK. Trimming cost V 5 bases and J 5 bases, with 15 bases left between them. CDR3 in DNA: TGTGCCAGCAGCGTAGGGCCAGGAGGATATGGCTACACCTTC. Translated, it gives CASSVGPGGYGYTF.

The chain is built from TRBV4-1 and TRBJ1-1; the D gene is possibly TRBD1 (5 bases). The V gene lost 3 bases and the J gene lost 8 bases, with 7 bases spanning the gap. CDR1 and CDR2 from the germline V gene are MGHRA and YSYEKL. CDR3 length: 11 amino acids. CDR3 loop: CASSHWGEAFF. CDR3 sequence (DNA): TGCGCCAGCAGCCATTGGGGGGAAGCTTTCTTT.

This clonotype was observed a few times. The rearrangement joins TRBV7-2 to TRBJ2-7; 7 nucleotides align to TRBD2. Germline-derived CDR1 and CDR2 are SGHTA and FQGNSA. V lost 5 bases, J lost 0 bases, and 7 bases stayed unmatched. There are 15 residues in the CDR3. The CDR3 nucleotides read TGTGCCAGCAGCCCCAGCGGGAACCCCTCCTACGAGCAGTACTTC. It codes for CASSPSGNPSYEQYF.

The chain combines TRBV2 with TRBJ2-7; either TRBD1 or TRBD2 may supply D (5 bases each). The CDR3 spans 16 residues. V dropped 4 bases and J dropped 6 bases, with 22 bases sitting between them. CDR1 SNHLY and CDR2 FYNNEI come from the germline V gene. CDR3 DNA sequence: TGTGCCAGCAGTGTCGGTGGAGTGGCCACAGGAGGCGAGCAGTACTTC. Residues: CASSVGGVATGGEQYF.

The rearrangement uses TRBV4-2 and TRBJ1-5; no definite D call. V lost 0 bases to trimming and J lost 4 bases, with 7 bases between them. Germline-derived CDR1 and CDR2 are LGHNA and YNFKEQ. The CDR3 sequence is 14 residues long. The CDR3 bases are TGTGCCAGCAGCCAAGATGTTCCTAATCAGCCCCAGCATTTT. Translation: CASSQDVPNQPQHF.

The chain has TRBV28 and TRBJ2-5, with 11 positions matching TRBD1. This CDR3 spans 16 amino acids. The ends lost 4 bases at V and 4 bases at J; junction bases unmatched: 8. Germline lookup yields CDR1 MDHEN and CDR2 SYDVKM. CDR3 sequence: CASSYPRDRGGETQYF. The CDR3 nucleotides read TGTGCCAGCAGTTATCCCCGGGACAGGGGGGGAGAGACCCAGTACTTC.

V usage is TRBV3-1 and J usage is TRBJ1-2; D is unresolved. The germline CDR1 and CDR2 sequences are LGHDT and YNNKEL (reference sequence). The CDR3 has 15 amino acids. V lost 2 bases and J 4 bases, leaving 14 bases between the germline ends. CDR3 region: CASSQIDTASYGYTF. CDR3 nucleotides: TGTGCCAGCAGCCAAATCGACACAGCTAGCTATGGCTACACCTTC.

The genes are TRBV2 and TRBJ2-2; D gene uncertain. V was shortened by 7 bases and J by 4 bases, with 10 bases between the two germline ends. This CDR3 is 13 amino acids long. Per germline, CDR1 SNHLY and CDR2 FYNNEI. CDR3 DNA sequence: TGTGCCAGCACGCGCGGAGTCACCGGGGAGCTGTTTTTT. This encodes CASTRGVTGELFF.

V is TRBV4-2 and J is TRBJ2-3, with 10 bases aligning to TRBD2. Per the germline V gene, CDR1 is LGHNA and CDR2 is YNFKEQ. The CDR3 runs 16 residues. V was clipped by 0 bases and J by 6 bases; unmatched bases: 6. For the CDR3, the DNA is TGTGCCAGCAGCCAAGATCAAGCGGGAGGGAGTGATACGCAGTATTTT. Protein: CASSQDQAGGSDTQYF.

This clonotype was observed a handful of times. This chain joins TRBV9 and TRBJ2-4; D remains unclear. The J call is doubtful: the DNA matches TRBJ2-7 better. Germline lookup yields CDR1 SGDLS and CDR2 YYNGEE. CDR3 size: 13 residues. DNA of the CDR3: TGTGCCAGCAGCGTAGCTGACTCTTACGAGCAGTACTTC. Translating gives CASSVADSYEQYF.

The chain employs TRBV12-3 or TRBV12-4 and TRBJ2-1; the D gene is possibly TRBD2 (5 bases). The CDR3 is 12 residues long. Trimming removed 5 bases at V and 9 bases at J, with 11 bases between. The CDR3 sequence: CASSPAGREQFF. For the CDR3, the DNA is TGTGCCAGCAGTCCGGCGGGCCGTGAGCAGTTCTTC.